The 21 T cell receptor beta chains below were found in one sample sequenced in a study of early T cells in non-severe SARS-CoV-2 infection. TCRdb reprocessed the 5' RACE reads with MiXCR, giving one entry per CDR3 protein. The table records about 35,000 distinct CDR3 sequences, 4.5% to 7% of them present only once. Specimen: whole blood, collected at baseline. The receptors were sampled from an adult who was a healthcare worker with PCR-confirmed SARS-CoV-2 infection or an uninfected control (not recorded which).

The chain employs TRBV6-2 or TRBV6-3 and TRBJ2-2; D may be TRBD1 (5 bases). Trimming stripped 8 bases from V and 6 bases from J, with 19 bases between. CDR1 is MNHEY, CDR2 SVGEGT, per germline. This CDR3 spans 15 amino acids. The CDR3 sequence is CASCHSTVSAGELFF. CDR3 in DNA: TGTGCCAGCTGCCACTCGACAGTTTCCGCCGGGGAGCTGTTTTTT.

This clonotype was counted ten times or more. The rearrangement joins TRBV5-6 to TRBJ1-1; 9 bases match TRBD1. Germline assignment: CDR1 SGHDT and CDR2 YYEEEE. The CDR3 covers 16 residues. V was pared by 2 bases and J by 6 bases, with 11 bases of the junction left unmatched. DNA for the CDR3: TGTGCCAGCAGCTTCCGCGCACAGGGGGCTCCGCCTGAAGCTTTCTTT. This gives the protein CASSFRAQGAPPEAFF.

This clonotype was counted at least ten times. The CDR3 here is CASSLGDSYTEAFF. The DNA of the CDR3 is TGTGCCAGCAGCTTAGGGGACAGTTACACTGAAGCTTTCTTT. J is TRBJ1-1 and V is TRBV7-2; TRBD1 matches at 7 bases. V lost 1 base to trimming and J lost 3 bases; unmatched junction nucleotides: 2. The length of the CDR3 is 14 residues. Germline values: CDR1 SGHTA, CDR2 FQGNSA.

This clonotype showed up many times. This chain joins TRBV2 and TRBJ1-2; D unclear. V was pared by 8 bases and J by 4 bases, with 20 bases between. This CDR3 is built from 15 residues. Germline values: CDR1 SNHLY, CDR2 FYNNEI. The CDR3 bases are TGTGCCAGCCACCCCGGTGGAGGCCAACGCTATGGCTACACCTTC. Translated, it gives CASHPGGGQRYGYTF.

Many counts were recorded for this clonotype. The rearrangement links TRBV5-5 to TRBJ1-2, with a weak D call TRBD1 (5 bases). Per germline, CDR1 SGHKS and CDR2 YYEKEE (reference sequence). The V end was cut by 5 bases, the J end by 1 base, with 18 bases between. CDR3 length: 16 amino acids. The CDR3 reads CASSGREDPSNYGYTF. CDR3 in DNA: TGTGCCAGCAGTGGCAGGGAAGACCCAAGTAACTATGGCTACACCTTC.

This clonotype was seen many times. V and J are TRBV20-1 and TRBJ2-2; TRBD2 agrees at 8 bases. The CDR3 loop spans 15 amino acids. The germline V gene has CDR1 DFQATT and CDR2 SNEGSKA (reference sequence). In nucleotides, the CDR3 is TGCAGCGCCCGACTTAGGGGTAGCGGGGCCGGGGAGCTGTTTTTT. Its protein is CSARLRGSGAGELFF.

With regard to this clonotype: A read error may account for a junction end that differs from germline. The J gene is TRBJ2-7, the V gene TRBV28, with TRBD1 matching 9 bases. Per germline, CDR1 MDHEN and CDR2 SYDVKM. This CDR3 comprises 15 residues. CDR3 nucleotides: TGTGTCAGCAGTTCGGGACAGGGATACCGCTACGAGCAGTACTTC. It translates to CVSSSGQGYRYEQYF.

This clonotype was recorded many times. This chain joins TRBV12-3 or TRBV12-4 and TRBJ1-2, with unresolved D. The V and J ends lost 7 bases and 4 bases respectively, with 16 bases between them. The CDR3 runs 14 residues. This chain's CDR3 is CASTKHEDGYGYTF. CDR3 in DNA: TGTGCCAGCACCAAACACGAGGATGGCTATGGCTACACCTTC.

There are a few counts of this clonotype. This chain connects TRBV20-1 to TRBJ1-6; D not resolved. The ends were cut back, 7 bases at V and 2 bases at J, with 6 bases in the middle. Germline CDR1 DFQATT, CDR2 SNEGSKA (reference sequence). This CDR3 comprises 12 residues. The CDR3: CSVGAYNSPLHF. The CDR3 DNA follows: TGCAGTGTAGGCGCCTATAATTCACCCCTCCACTTT.

This clonotype showed up many times. The chain is built from TRBV7-6 and TRBJ2-5; 9 nucleotides agree with TRBD1. The CDR3 runs to 16 residues. CDR1 and CDR2 (germline): SGHVS, FNYEAQ. After removal of 1 base from V and 2 bases from J, the junction contained 5 bases not matched to a gene. The CDR3 is CASSLGTGVLQETQYF. The CDR3 nucleotides are TGTGCCAGCAGCTTAGGGACAGGGGTCCTTCAAGAGACCCAGTACTTC.

This clonotype was picked up many times. The V and J genes are TRBV9 and TRBJ2-5, with TRBD2 identical over 16 bases. The V gene's germline CDR1 is SGDLS and CDR2 YYNGEE. V shed 3 bases and J 2 bases; nucleotides not matched to a gene: 1. This CDR3 contains 16 residues. This CDR3 reads CASSAGLAGGQETQYF. The CDR3 nucleotides are TGTGCCAGCAGCGCGGGACTAGCGGGGGGGCAAGAGACCCAGTACTTC.

Ten or more counts support this clonotype. The CDR3 bases are TGTGCCAGCAGCCTAGGACTCAACCCCACAGATACGCAGTATTTT. It specifies CASSLGLNPTDTQYF. J is TRBJ2-3 and V is TRBV27; possibly TRBD2 for D (5 bases). The CDR3 loop spans 15 amino acids. Germline V gene sequence: CDR1 MNHEY, CDR2 SMNVEV (reference sequence). The V gene lost 6 bases and the J gene lost 2 bases, with 15 bases spanning the gap.

This clonotype was observed at least ten times. The gene calls are TRBV5-1 and TRBJ2-2; D might be TRBD2 (6 bases). V was pared by 6 bases and J by 6 bases, with 18 bases between. This CDR3 has 15 residues. Germline V CDR1 and CDR2: SGHRS, YFSETQ. CDR3: CASTARLGEAGELFF. The CDR3 DNA reads as TGCGCCAGCACCGCACGACTAGGAGAGGCCGGGGAGCTGTTTTTT.

At least ten counts were recorded for this clonotype. The chain has TRBV27 and TRBJ2-4; TRBD1 matches 7 bases. The J segment lost 8 bases and the V segment lost 8 bases, leaving 12 bases of the junction unmatched. The CDR3 has 14 residues. Germline loops: CDR1 MNHEY, CDR2 SMNVEV (reference sequence). Written as DNA, the CDR3 is TGTGCCAGCGCGTTAACAGGGGCGTCGGACATTCAGTACTTC. Encoded protein: CASALTGASDIQYF.

There are a few counts of this clonotype. V is TRBV6-4 and J is TRBJ2-1, with TRBD2 matching over 8 bases. V was pared by 5 bases and J by 2 bases, with 5 bases of the junction left unmatched. Germline-derived CDR1 and CDR2 are MRHNA and SNTAGT. The CDR3 length is 15 residues. For the CDR3, the DNA is TGTGCCAGCAGTAGAGCGGGAGAACCCTACAATGAGCAGTTCTTC. Translating it yields CASSRAGEPYNEQFF.

The chain is built from TRBV6-5 and TRBJ1-1; 7 bases agree with TRBD1. This CDR3 contains 15 residues. CDR1 and CDR2 from the germline V gene are MNHEY and SVGAGI. The junction had 9 bases not matched to a gene; V was cut back by 8 bases and J by 0 bases. CDR3 loop: CASRPSTGMNTEAFF. For the CDR3, the DNA is TGTGCCAGCCGACCGTCGACAGGGATGAACACTGAAGCTTTCTTT.

This clonotype was seen ten or more times. This sequence joins TRBV11-2 and TRBJ2-3; D is unclear. Trimming removed 7 bases from V and 6 bases from J, with 20 bases in between. Germline V gives CDR1 SGHAT, CDR2 FQNNGV. This CDR3 region has 15 residues. The DNA of the CDR3 is TGTGCCAGCACTGACGGGTCTGGATATCGGGATACGCAGTATTTT. It yields the protein CASTDGSGYRDTQYF.

This clonotype has ten or more counts. V is TRBV27 and J is TRBJ2-5, with D uncertain. This CDR3 is 17 amino acids long. Between the trimmed V and J ends, which lost 2 bases and 1 base, there was a span of 17 bases. CDR1 is MNHEY, CDR2 SMNVEV, per germline (reference sequence). Here the CDR3 reads CASSLLPPHTRQETQYF. The CDR3, as DNA: TGTGCCAGCAGTTTACTCCCCCCTCATACCCGCCAAGAGACCCAGTACTTC.

This clonotype occurred many times. This chain connects TRBV9 to TRBJ1-1, with D maybe TRBD1 (5 bases). V lost 4 bases to trimming and J lost 5 bases, with 12 bases between them. Germline-derived CDR1 and CDR2 are SGDLS and YYNGEE. This CDR3 contains 13 residues. CDR3 sequence: CASSTTGWTEAFF. The CDR3 region has the DNA TGTGCCAGCAGCACTACAGGTTGGACTGAAGCTTTCTTT.

There are many counts of this clonotype. The chain has TRBV12-3 or TRBV12-4 and TRBJ2-1; 7 positions match TRBD1. The CDR3 length is 14 residues. With V trimmed by 10 bases and J by 0 bases, 6 bases remained unmatched. As DNA, the CDR3 is TGTGCCATAACCAGGGGGACCTCCTACAATGAGCAGTTCTTC. Protein: CAITRGTSYNEQFF.

This clonotype was observed a few times. V gene TRBV7-9 combines with J gene TRBJ1-2, with D unresolved. Trimming took off 5 bases at V and 2 bases at J, with 12 bases between the two ends. The CDR3 sequence is 14 residues long. The germline V gene encodes CDR1 SEHNR and CDR2 FQNEAQ (reference sequence). The CDR3 protein is CASSRHSVNYGYTF. DNA for the CDR3: TGTGCCAGCAGCCGGCACAGTGTCAACTATGGCTACACCTTC. Filled out from reference TRBV7-9 and TRBJ1-2, the complete variable domain reads DTGVSQNPRHKITKRGQNVTFRCDPISEHNRLYWYRQTLGQGPEFLTYFQNEAQLEKSRLLSDRFSAERPKGSFSTLEIQRTEQGDSAMYLCASSRHSVNYGYTFGSGTRLTVV.